A selection of T cell receptor beta chains follows, all from one sample in a study of T cells in Graves' hyperthyroidism and ophthalmopathy. TCRdb reprocessed the multiplex PCR reads with MiXCR, giving one entry per CDR3 protein. The sample lists more than 500,000 distinct CDR3 sequences, about 17% occurring once. The source material was blood. Receptor source: a woman aged 25 to 39 with Graves' hyperthyroidism. Both conserved end residues are part of each CDR3. Each record gives: J gene, CDR3 length, D gene, clone size, V gene, CDR3 DNA, CDR3 protein. The D gene is left open where the match is weak. The size of a clone is reported for some rows only, either as once, few or many, or as a class for expanded clones.

j_call: TRBJ1-1
cdr3_length: 12
d_call: NA
clone_size: many
v_call: TRBV20-1
cdr3_nt: TGCAGTGCTAGAGATTTAGGGCGATGGGCTTTCTTT
cdr3_aa: CSARDLGRWAFF

j_call: TRBJ2-7
cdr3_length: 16
d_call: NA
clone_size: few
v_call: TRBV28
cdr3_nt: TGTGCCAGCAGTACAACACCTACAGGCGCCAACTACGAGCAGTACTTC
cdr3_aa: CASSTTPTGANYEQYF

j_call: TRBJ2-6
cdr3_length: 15
d_call: NA
clone_size: many
v_call: TRBV11-3
cdr3_nt: TGTGCCAGCAGCCCTAGAGGGCCTGGGGCCAACGTCCTGACTTTC
cdr3_aa: CASSPRGPGANVLTF

j_call: TRBJ2-7
cdr3_length: 15
d_call: TRBD1
clone_size: few
v_call: TRBV5-1
cdr3_nt: TGCGCCAGCAGCCCTCGGACAGGGGATAGCTACGAGCAGTACTTC
cdr3_aa: CASSPRTGDSYEQYF

j_call: TRBJ1-4
cdr3_length: 14
d_call: NA
clone_size: many
v_call: TRBV3-1
cdr3_nt: TGTGCCAGCAGCCAAGACAGGGCGCGCGAAAAACTGTTTTTT
cdr3_aa: CASSQDRAREKLFF

j_call: TRBJ2-1
cdr3_length: 14
d_call: NA
clone_size: NA
v_call: TRBV15
cdr3_nt: TGTGCCACCAGCAGAGATCTTGGGGGCAATGAGCAGTTCTTC
cdr3_aa: CATSRDLGGNEQFF

j_call: TRBJ2-1
cdr3_length: 16
d_call: NA
clone_size: few
v_call: TRBV6-2/TRBV6-3
cdr3_nt: TGTGCCAGCAGTTACGTGGCTAGCGCATCCTACAATGAGCAGTTCTTC
cdr3_aa: CASSYVASASYNEQFF

j_call: TRBJ2-4
cdr3_length: 17
d_call: TRBD1
clone_size: few
v_call: TRBV5-6
cdr3_nt: TGTGCCAGCAGCTTGGAGGTTTGGGGACAGGGCAAAAACATTCAGTACTTC
cdr3_aa: CASSLEVWGQGKNIQYF

j_call: TRBJ2-2
cdr3_length: 15
d_call: TRBD2
clone_size: NA
v_call: TRBV5-1
cdr3_nt: TGCGCCAGCAGCTTGGGGACTAGCGGCACCGGGGAGCTGTTTTTT
cdr3_aa: CASSLGTSGTGELFF

j_call: TRBJ2-2
cdr3_length: 15
d_call: NA
clone_size: NA
v_call: TRBV28
cdr3_nt: TGTGCCAGCAGTTTCGGCTATCTGAACACCGGGGAGCTGTTTTTT
cdr3_aa: CASSFGYLNTGELFF

j_call: TRBJ2-7
cdr3_length: 15
d_call: TRBD2
clone_size: NA
v_call: TRBV11-2
cdr3_nt: TGTGCCAGCAGCTTCGGACTAGCCGGTCGTCGCGAGCAGTACTTC
cdr3_aa: CASSFGLAGRREQYF

j_call: TRBJ2-2
cdr3_length: 16
d_call: NA
clone_size: NA
v_call: TRBV11-2
cdr3_nt: TGTGCCAGCAGCCCAACGACGGTCTCTCGGGCCGGGGAGCTGTTTTTT
cdr3_aa: CASSPTTVSRAGELFF

j_call: TRBJ2-2
cdr3_length: 16
d_call: NA
clone_size: NA
v_call: TRBV7-8
cdr3_nt: TGTGCCAGCAGCTTAGGACCGGGGGCGGTCACCGGGGAGCTGTTTTTT
cdr3_aa: CASSLGPGAVTGELFF